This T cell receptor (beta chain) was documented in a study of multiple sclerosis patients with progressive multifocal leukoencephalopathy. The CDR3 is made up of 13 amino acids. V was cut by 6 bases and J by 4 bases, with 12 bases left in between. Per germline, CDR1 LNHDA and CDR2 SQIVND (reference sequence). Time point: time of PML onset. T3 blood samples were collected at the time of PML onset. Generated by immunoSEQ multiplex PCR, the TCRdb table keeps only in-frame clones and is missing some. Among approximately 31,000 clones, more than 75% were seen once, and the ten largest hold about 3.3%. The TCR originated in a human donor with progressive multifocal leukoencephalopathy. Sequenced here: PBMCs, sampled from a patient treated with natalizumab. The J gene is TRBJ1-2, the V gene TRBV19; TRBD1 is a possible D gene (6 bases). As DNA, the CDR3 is TGTGCCAGTAGCTCCGGGACACCCTATGGCTACACCTTC. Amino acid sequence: CASSSGTPYGYTF.